The 2 T cell receptor beta chains given below trace back to one sample, sequenced in a study of response to subunit inactivated influenza vaccine. TCRdb reanalysed the RT-PCR reads using MiXCR and keeps one entry per CDR3 protein. The sample consists of more than 500,000 distinct CDR3 sequences, 10% to 12% of them appearing once. These sequences were also reported in another study, on T cells expressing NK-cell markers. That paper adds: A 5'RACE template switching approach incorporating UMIs was used to make TCR beta cDNA.

The sample consisted of PBMCs from blood, taken on the day of vaccination. The receptors shown here come from a man in his fifties who received an inactivated influenza vaccine.

A few counts support this clonotype. The V gene is TRBV7-9, the J gene TRBJ2-3, with 7 positions matching TRBD1. This CDR3 has 16 amino acids. Per germline, CDR1 SEHNR and CDR2 FQNEAQ (reference sequence). Trimming at V came to 1 base and at J to 1 base, leaving 5 bases not matched to a gene. The CDR3 DNA reads as TGTGCCAGCAGCTTAGTACTTACAGGGGGCACAGATACGCAGTATTTT. Amino acids: CASSLVLTGGTDTQYF.

The chain carries TRBV4-1 and TRBJ2-7; 7 positions agree with TRBD1. The length of the CDR3 is 13 residues. CDR1 and CDR2 from the germline V gene are MGHRA and YSYEKL. V shed 3 bases, J shed 5 bases, and the junction held 4 bases outside the gene matches. CDR3 bases: TGCGCCAGCAGCCAGGGACAGAGGAACGAGCAGTACTTC. Its translation: CASSQGQRNEQYF.